Reported below is one T cell receptor (beta chain). The antigen is unknown. This record belongs to a study of CD8 T cells in ankylosing spondylitis. Overall study findings and caveats: Clones linked to disease, bearing a CD8+ phenotype, were relatively rare in peripheral blood. Matched ankylosing spondylitis synovial fluid reportedly contained a significantly enriched population of disease-linked clones.

Scientists made TCR beta libraries using quantitative 5'-RACE with molecular barcodes. TCRdb reanalysed the 5' RACE reads using MiXCR and keeps one entry per CDR3 protein. Here the sample spans around 230,000 distinct CDR3 sequences, over 8.5% being singletons. Trimming removed 2 bases at V and 3 bases at J, with 10 bases between. CDR3 length equals 15 residues. Germline-derived CDR1 and CDR2 are SGHTA and FQGNSA. This receptor was identified in a male donor with ankylosing spondylitis or in good health (not recorded which). Input material: blood, either unsorted or a sorted T cell fraction (not recorded which). This chain connects TRBV7-2 to TRBJ1-4; D is perhaps TRBD1 (6 bases). The CDR3, as DNA: TGTGCCAGCAGCTTATACAGGGCTGCTAATGAAAAACTGTTTTTT. It is translated as CASSLYRAANEKLFF.